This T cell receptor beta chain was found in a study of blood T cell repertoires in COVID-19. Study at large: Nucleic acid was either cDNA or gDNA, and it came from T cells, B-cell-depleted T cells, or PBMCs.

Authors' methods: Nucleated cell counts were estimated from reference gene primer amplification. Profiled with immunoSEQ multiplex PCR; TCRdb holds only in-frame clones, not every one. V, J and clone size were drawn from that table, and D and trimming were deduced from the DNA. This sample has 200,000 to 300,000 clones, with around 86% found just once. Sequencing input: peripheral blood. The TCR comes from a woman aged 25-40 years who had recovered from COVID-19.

The CDR3 protein is CASSFAGGTYNEQFF. CDR3 in DNA: TGTGCCAGCAGCTTTGCCGGGGGGACCTACAATGAGCAGTTCTTC. The genes are TRBV7-2 and TRBJ2-1, with 7 bases lining up with TRBD2. Germline V lookup: CDR1 SGHTA, CDR2 FQGNSA. The length of the CDR3 is 15 residues. The V and J ends lost 3 bases and 2 bases, in that order; junction bases with no gene match: 4.